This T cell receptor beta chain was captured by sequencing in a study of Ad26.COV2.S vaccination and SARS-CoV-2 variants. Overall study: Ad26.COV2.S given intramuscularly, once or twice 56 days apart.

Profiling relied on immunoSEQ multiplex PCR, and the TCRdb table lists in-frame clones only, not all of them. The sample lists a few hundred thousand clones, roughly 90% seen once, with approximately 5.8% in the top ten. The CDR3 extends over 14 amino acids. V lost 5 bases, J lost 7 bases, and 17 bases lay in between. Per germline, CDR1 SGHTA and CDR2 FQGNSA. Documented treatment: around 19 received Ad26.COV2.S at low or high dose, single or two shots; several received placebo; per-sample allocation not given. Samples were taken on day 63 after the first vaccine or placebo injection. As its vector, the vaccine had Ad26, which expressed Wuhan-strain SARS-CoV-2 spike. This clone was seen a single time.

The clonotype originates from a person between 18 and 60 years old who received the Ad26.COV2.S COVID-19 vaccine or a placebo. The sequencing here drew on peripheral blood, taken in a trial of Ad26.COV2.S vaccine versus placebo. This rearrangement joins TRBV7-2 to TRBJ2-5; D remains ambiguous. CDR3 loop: CASSGLPPPGTQYF. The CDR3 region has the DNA TGTGCCAGCAGCGGTCTGCCCCCGCCGGGGACCCAGTACTTC.